This T cell receptor (beta chain) was recovered during a study of blood T cell repertoires in COVID-19. In the study overall: Acute-phase and convalescent COVID-19 samples originated in the United States, Italy and Spain.

The protocol was immunoSEQ multiplex PCR, while the TCRdb copy is restricted to in-frame clones and leaves out a portion. This sample carries fewer than 200,000 clones, less than 85% of them seen once, and the ten largest clones take 4% to 4.5%. Trimming took 7 bases from V and 1 from J, leaving 13 bases between them. Germline-derived CDR1 and CDR2 are SQVTM and ANQGSEA. The CDR3 spans 13 residues. This receptor was obtained from a woman between 45 and 60 years old who had recovered from COVID-19. The specimen was PBMCs or T cells enriched from blood (not recorded which). The chain has TRBV29-1 and TRBJ1-2; D remains ambiguous. This CDR3 reads CSGKEAFNYGYTF. The CDR3 DNA sequence: TGCAGCGGGAAGGAGGCGTTTAACTATGGCTACACCTTC.